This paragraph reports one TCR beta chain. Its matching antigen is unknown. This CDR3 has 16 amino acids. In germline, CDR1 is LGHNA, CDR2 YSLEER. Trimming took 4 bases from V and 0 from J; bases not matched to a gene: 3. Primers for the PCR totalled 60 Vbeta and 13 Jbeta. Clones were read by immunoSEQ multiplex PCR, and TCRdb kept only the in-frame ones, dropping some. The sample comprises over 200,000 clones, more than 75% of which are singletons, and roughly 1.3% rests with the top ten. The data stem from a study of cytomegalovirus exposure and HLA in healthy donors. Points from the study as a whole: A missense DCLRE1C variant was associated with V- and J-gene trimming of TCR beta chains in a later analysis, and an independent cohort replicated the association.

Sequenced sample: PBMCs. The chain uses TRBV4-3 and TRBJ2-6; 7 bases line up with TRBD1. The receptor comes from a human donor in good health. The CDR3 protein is CASSPDRISGANVLTF. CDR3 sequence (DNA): TGCGCCAGCAGCCCGGACAGGATCTCTGGGGCCAACGTCCTGACTTTC.